This T cell receptor beta chain derives from a study of CD8 T cells in ankylosing spondylitis. Study conclusions and caveats: Some of these motif variants have turned up before, in reports on reactive arthritis synovial fluid and blood. CD8+ disease-linked clones were present at relatively low frequencies in blood. Disease-associated clones were reportedly significantly overrepresented in matched ankylosing spondylitis synovial fluid. There was a TCR beta motif, made of several highly homologous variants, that appeared characteristic of ankylosing spondylitis blood.

TCRdb reprocessed the 5' RACE reads with MiXCR, giving one entry per CDR3 protein. The sample lists almost 400,000 distinct CDR3 sequences; 20% to 25% were seen once. V dropped 8 bases and J dropped 7; count of bases not matched to a gene: 9. This CDR3 is 15 amino acids long. On this clonotype: The antigen remains unidentified.

The sequence came from a male donor with ankylosing spondylitis. Sequences were obtained from blood, either unsorted or a sorted T cell fraction (not recorded which). The chain carries TRBV12-3 or TRBV12-4 and TRBJ2-2, with TRBD2 matching over 11 bases. CDR3 nucleotide sequence: TGTGCCAGCGCAGCGCTAGCGGGAGGTGGCGGGGAGCTGTTTTTT. Its protein is CASAALAGGGGELFF.